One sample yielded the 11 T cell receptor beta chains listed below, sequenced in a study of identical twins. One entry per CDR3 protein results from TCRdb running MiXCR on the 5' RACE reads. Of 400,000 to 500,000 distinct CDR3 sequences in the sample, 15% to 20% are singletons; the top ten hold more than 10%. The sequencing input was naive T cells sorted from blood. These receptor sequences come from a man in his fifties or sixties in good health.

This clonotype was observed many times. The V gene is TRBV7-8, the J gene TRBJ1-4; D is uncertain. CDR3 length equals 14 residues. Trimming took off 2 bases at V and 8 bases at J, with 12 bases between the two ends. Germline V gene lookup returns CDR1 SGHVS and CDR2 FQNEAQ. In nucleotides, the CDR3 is TGTGCCAGCAGCTTACCCCGGGATGGGGAAAAACTGTTTTTT. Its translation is CASSLPRDGEKLFF.

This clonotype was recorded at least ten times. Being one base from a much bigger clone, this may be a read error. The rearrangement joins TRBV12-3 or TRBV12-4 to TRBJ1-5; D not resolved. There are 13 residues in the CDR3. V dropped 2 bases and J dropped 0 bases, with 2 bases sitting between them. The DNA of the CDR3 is TGTGCCAGCAGTTTAAGTAGCAATCAGCCCCAGCATTTT. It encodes CASSLSSNQPQHF.

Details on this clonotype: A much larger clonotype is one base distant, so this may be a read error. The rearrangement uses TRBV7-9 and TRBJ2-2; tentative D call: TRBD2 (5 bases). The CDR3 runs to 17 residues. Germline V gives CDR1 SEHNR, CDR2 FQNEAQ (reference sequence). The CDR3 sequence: CASSDSPAIGVTGELYF. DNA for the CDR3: TGTGCCAGCAGCGATTCGCCCGCTATCGGAGTCACCGGGGAGCTGTATTTT.

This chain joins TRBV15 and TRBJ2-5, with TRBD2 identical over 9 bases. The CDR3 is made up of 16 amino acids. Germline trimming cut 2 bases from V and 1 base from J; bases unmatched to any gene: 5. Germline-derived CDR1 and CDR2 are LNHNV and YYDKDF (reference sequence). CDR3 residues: CATSRPGGRAQETQYF. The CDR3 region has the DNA TGTGCCACCAGCAGACCAGGCGGGAGGGCCCAAGAGACCCAGTACTTC.

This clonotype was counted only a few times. The CDR3 nucleotides are TGCAGTGCTAGACTAGCGGGGTCCTCAGATACGCAGTATTTT. Protein sequence: CSARLAGSSDTQYF. The chain couples TRBV20-1 to TRBJ2-3; TRBD2 aligns across 9 bases. This CDR3 is built from 14 residues. Trimming cost V 2 bases and J 4 bases; bases outside gene matches: 4. Germline assignment: CDR1 DFQATT and CDR2 SNEGSKA (reference sequence).

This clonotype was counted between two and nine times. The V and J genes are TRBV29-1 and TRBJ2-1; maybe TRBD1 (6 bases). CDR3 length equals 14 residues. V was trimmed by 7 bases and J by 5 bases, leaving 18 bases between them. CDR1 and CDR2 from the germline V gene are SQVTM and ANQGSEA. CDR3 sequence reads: CSALQQGRNNEQFF. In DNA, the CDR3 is TGCAGCGCTCTACAGCAGGGGCGAAACAATGAGCAGTTCTTC.

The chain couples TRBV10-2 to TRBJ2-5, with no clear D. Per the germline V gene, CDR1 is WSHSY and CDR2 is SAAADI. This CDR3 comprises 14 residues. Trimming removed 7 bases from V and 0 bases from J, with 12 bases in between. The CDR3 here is CASNQDNDQETQYF. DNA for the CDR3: TGCGCCAGCAACCAAGACAATGACCAAGAGACCCAGTACTTC.

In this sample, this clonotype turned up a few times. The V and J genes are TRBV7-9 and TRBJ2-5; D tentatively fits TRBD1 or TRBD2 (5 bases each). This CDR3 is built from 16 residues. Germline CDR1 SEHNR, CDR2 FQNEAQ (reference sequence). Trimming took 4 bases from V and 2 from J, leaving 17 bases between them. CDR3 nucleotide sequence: TGTGCCAGCAGCTCTTCCCTACCGGGACCTCAAGAGACCCAGTACTTC. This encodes CASSSSLPGPQETQYF.

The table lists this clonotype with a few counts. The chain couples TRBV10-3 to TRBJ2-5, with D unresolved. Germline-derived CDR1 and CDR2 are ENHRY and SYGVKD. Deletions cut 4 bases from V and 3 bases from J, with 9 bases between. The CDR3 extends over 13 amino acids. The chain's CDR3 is CAISGPAEETQYF. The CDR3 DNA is TGTGCCATCAGTGGTCCAGCCGAAGAGACCCAGTACTTC.

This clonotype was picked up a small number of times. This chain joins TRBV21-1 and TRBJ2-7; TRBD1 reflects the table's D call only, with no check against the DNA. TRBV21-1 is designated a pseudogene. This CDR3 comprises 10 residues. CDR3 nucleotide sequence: TGTGCCAGCCCGGACAGGTGCTTCGACTTC. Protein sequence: CASPDRCFDF.

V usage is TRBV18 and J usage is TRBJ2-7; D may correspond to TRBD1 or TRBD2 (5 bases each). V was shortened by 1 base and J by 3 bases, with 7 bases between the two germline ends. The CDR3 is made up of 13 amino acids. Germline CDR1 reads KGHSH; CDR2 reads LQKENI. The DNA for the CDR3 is TGTGCCAGCTCACCACGGGACGACTACGAGCAGTACTTC. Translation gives CASSPRDDYEQYF.